The clone carrying this T cell receptor beta chain was seen only a few times. This entry belongs to a study of blood T cell repertoires in COVID-19. Per germline, CDR1 SGHTS and CDR2 YDEGEE. The CDR3 length is 15 residues. J was trimmed by 9 bases and V by 4 bases; bases with no gene match: 8. The method was immunoSEQ multiplex PCR; TCRdb's version includes in-frame clones alone and lacks a portion of them. The sample consists of hundreds of thousands of clones, 85% to 90% of them appearing once. Specimen: PBMCs or T cells enriched from blood (not recorded which). The TCR comes from a man between 18 and 29 years old who had recovered from COVID-19. The gene calls are TRBV5-8 and TRBJ1-6, with TRBD1 matching 9 bases. The CDR3 is CASSITGTGTSPLHF. The CDR3 region has the DNA TGTGCCAGCAGCATAACCGGGACAGGGACTTCACCCCTCCACTTT.